Shown below are 25 T cell receptor beta chains from a single sample sequenced in a study of blood T cells in healthy people across ages. A second PCR of 7 to 11 cycles used a sample-barcoded 5' primer and a J-beta primer mix. TCRdb analysed the 5' RACE reads with MiXCR anew, one entry per CDR3 protein. Of just over 1 million distinct CDR3 sequences listed, 35% to 50% were seen once; the top ten hold 18%. The specimen was blood. These receptors were collected from an older woman in good health.

This clonotype was seen ten or more times. J is TRBJ2-5 and V is TRBV28; TRBD2 aligns across 11 bases. The CDR3 runs 15 residues. Germline V lookup: CDR1 MDHEN, CDR2 SYDVKM. J gave up 2 bases and V 6 bases, and 5 bases lay outside the gene matches. DNA for the CDR3: TGTGCCAGCAGCCGCGGGACTAGCGGACAAGAGACCCAGTACTTC. Translated, it gives CASSRGTSGQETQYF.

There are a few counts of this clonotype. CDR3 sequence reads: CASSLGVVQENEQYF. Written as DNA, the CDR3 is TGTGCCAGCAGCTTAGGGGTCGTTCAGGAAAACGAGCAGTACTTC. The chain joins TRBV7-8 to TRBJ2-7; no clear D gene. The length of the CDR3 is 15 residues. The germline V gene has CDR1 SGHVS and CDR2 FQNEAQ. Trimming removed 1 base at V and 5 bases at J, with 15 bases between. The variable domain in full, completed from reference TRBV7-8 and TRBJ2-7, reads GAGVSQSPRYKVAKRGQDVALRCDPISGHVSLFWYQQALGQGPEFLTYFQNEAQLDKSGLPSDRFFAERPEGSVSTLKIQRTQQEDSAVYLCASSLGVVQENEQYFGPGTRLTVT.

The rearrangement joins TRBV11-2 to TRBJ2-7; 7 bases agree with TRBD1. Per the germline V gene, CDR1 is SGHAT and CDR2 is FQNNGV. Losses at the gene ends were 4 bases for V and 1 base for J; bases not matched to a gene: 7. The CDR3 has 15 residues. CDR3 loop: CASSWGHRGSYEQYF. Written as DNA, the CDR3 is TGTGCCAGCAGCTGGGGACACAGGGGATCCTACGAGCAGTACTTC.

Regarding this clonotype: One end of the junction fails to match germline, which may point to a read error. The chain carries TRBV15 and TRBJ2-5, with 9 bases fitting TRBD2. CDR3 length: 16 residues. Looked up from germline, CDR1 is LNHNV and CDR2 is YYDKDF (reference sequence). CDR3 region: CATSRDVLAGDETQYF. The DNA of the CDR3 is TGTGCCACCAGCAGAGATGTATTAGCGGGAGACGAGACTCAGTACTTC.

The V and J genes are TRBV18 and TRBJ2-5; D might be TRBD1 (6 bases). Between the trimmed V and J ends, which lost 4 bases and 5 bases, there was a span of 20 bases. This CDR3 comprises 16 residues. Germline V gene sequence: CDR1 KGHSH, CDR2 LQKENI. Here the CDR3 DNA reads TGTGCCAGCTCACGAAGGGACAAAGGGCGTTGGGAGACCCAGTACTTC. Its translation is CASSRRDKGRWETQYF.

The chain has TRBV5-1 and TRBJ2-3; D perhaps matches TRBD2 (5 bases). CDR1 SGHRS and CDR2 YFSETQ come from the germline V gene. The CDR3 extends over 15 amino acids. The V and J ends lost 3 bases and 1 base respectively, with 12 bases between them. The CDR3 DNA follows: TGCGCCAGCAGCTCGGAGGCAGCAGGCACAGATACGCAGTATTTT. Translation gives CASSSEAAGTDTQYF. Variable domain in full (rest from reference TRBV5-1 and TRBJ2-3): KAGVTQTPRYLIKTRGQQVTLSCSPISGHRSVSWYQQTPGQGLQFLFEYFSETQRNKGNFPGRFSGRQFSNSRSEMNVSTLELGDSALYLCASSSEAAGTDTQYFGPGTRLTVL.

In this sample, this clonotype turned up once. The chain is built from TRBV4-1 and TRBJ2-1; 13 bases fit TRBD2. CDR1 and CDR2 from the germline V gene are MGHRA and YSYEKL. CDR3 length equals 16 residues. V lost 3 bases to trimming and J lost 9 bases; unmatched junction nucleotides: 8. CDR3 nucleotide sequence: TGCGCCAGCAGCCACAGCGGACTAGCGGGAGCTGGTGAGCAGTTCTTC. It yields the protein CASSHSGLAGAGEQFF.

This chain connects TRBV18 to TRBJ2-5; 7 bases match TRBD1. The CDR3 covers 14 residues. Germline V gene lookup returns CDR1 KGHSH and CDR2 LQKENI. V lost 4 bases and J lost 2; bases outside the gene matches: 4. The CDR3 region is CASSRDSSQETQYF. The CDR3 DNA follows: TGTGCCAGCTCACGGGACAGCTCACAAGAGACCCAGTACTTC.

The J gene is TRBJ1-2, the V gene TRBV2; TRBD1 is a possible D gene (6 bases). The CDR3 sequence is 14 residues long. Per the germline V gene, CDR1 is SNHLY and CDR2 is FYNNEI. V lost 2 bases and J lost 4, with 11 bases in between. The CDR3 region has the DNA TGTGCCAGCAGTGAACTCAGGGGTATCTATGGCTACACCTTC. Amino acid sequence: CASSELRGIYGYTF.

The chain couples TRBV6-5 to TRBJ1-5; TRBD1 matches at 9 bases. The CDR3 covers 15 residues. The V gene's germline CDR1 is MNHEY and CDR2 SVGAGI. J lost 6 bases, V lost 6 bases, and 9 bases had no gene match. As DNA, the CDR3 is TGTGCCAGCAGCCCCATTGGACAGGGGAGTCAGCCCCAGCATTTT. Translated, it gives CASSPIGQGSQPQHF.

The genes are TRBV20-1 and TRBJ2-5; D unclear. Germline V CDR1 and CDR2: DFQATT, SNEGSKA (reference sequence). This CDR3 comprises 15 residues. Trimming took 0 bases from V and 1 from J, leaving 12 bases between them. CDR3 in amino acids: CSARDGSSSQETQYF. The DNA of the CDR3 is TGCAGTGCTAGAGATGGGTCGTCCAGCCAAGAGACCCAGTACTTC.

This chain joins TRBV5-1 and TRBJ2-7; TRBD1 matches at 12 bases. J gave up 4 bases and V 0 bases, and 8 bases lay outside the gene matches. Germline loops: CDR1 SGHRS, CDR2 YFSETQ. This CDR3 has 17 residues. CDR3: CASSLGPGTGGSYEQYF. The CDR3, as DNA: TGCGCCAGCAGCTTGGGCCCTGGGACAGGGGGCTCGTACGAGCAGTACTTC.

This clonotype was seen only a few times. This rearrangement joins TRBV27 to TRBJ2-7; 13 bases align to TRBD2. Germline CDR1 and CDR2: MNHEY and SMNVEV (reference sequence). The V gene end was trimmed by 6 bases and the J gene end by 4 bases; junction bases not matched to a gene: 9. This CDR3 is built from 16 residues. This CDR3 reads CASSPRTSGRGYEQYF. Here the CDR3 DNA reads TGTGCCAGCAGCCCTCGGACTAGCGGGAGAGGGTACGAGCAGTACTTC.

The chain recombines TRBV29-1 with TRBJ1-2; D unresolved. The V end was cut by 3 bases, the J end by 5 bases, with 10 bases between. The CDR3 has 12 amino acids. The germline V gene has CDR1 SQVTM and CDR2 ANQGSEA. CDR3 nucleotide sequence: TGCAGCGTTGAGGCCAGCCCTTATGGCTACACCTTC. It is translated as CSVEASPYGYTF.

The rearrangement uses TRBV11-2 and TRBJ2-7, with 12 bases lining up with TRBD1. This CDR3 comprises 16 residues. J was trimmed by 3 bases and V by 5 bases; bases with no gene match: 8. From germline, CDR1 is SGHAT and CDR2 FQNNGV. The CDR3 DNA is TGTGCCAGCAGCCAGCGGGGACAGGGGGCTGACTACGAGCAGTACTTC. It specifies CASSQRGQGADYEQYF.

In this sample, this clonotype turned up a few times. The gene calls are TRBV13 and TRBJ2-1, with 9 bases fitting TRBD2. CDR3 size: 15 residues. In germline, CDR1 is PRHDT, CDR2 FYEKMQ (reference sequence). V was pared by 3 bases and J by 5 bases, with 5 bases of the junction left unmatched. The CDR3 nucleotides are TGTGCCAGCAGCTTTGGCGGGAGGGGTCACAATGAGCAGTTCTTC. This translates into CASSFGGRGHNEQFF.

This clonotype has only one observation. This CDR3 is CASTPTPAGGYTF. DNA of the CDR3: TGTGCCAGCACCCCGACCCCGGCAGGAGGCTACACCTTC. J is TRBJ1-2 and V is TRBV27; no definite D call. Trimming shortened V by 7 bases and J by 8 bases, and 17 bases separated the two germline ends. This CDR3 spans 13 amino acids. Germline CDR1 is MNHEY and CDR2 is SMNVEV (reference sequence).

This clonotype was detected only once. The chain's CDR3 is CSARDGVASYNEQFF. In nucleotides, the CDR3 is TGCAGTGCTAGAGATGGAGTAGCTTCCTACAATGAGCAGTTCTTC. V and J are TRBV20-1 and TRBJ2-1, with no clear D. Deletions cut 0 bases from V and 1 base from J, with 10 bases between. The CDR3 length is 15 residues. Looked up from germline, CDR1 is DFQATT and CDR2 is SNEGSKA (reference sequence).

The chain has TRBV6-5 and TRBJ2-7, with TRBD2 matching over 10 bases. The CDR3 runs 15 residues. J was trimmed by 3 bases and V by 6 bases; bases with no gene match: 8. Per the germline V gene, CDR1 is MNHEY and CDR2 is SVGAGI. This chain's CDR3 is CASSSSGSPGYEQYF. DNA for the CDR3: TGTGCCAGCAGCTCTAGCGGGAGTCCCGGCTACGAGCAGTACTTC.

The chain combines TRBV28 with TRBJ2-4, with 8 bases lining up with TRBD1. J lost 13 bases, V lost 6 bases, and 17 bases had no gene match. This CDR3 is 15 amino acids long. CDR1 is MDHEN and CDR2 is SYDVKM in the germline V gene. The CDR3 bases are TGTGCCAGCAGCACCAGGGGGCCCGGAGTTCTGGAGCAGTACTTC. It yields the protein CASSTRGPGVLEQYF.

This rearrangement joins TRBV20-1 to TRBJ1-1; D is uncertain. Germline CDR1 reads DFQATT; CDR2 reads SNEGSKA (reference sequence). Trimming stripped 6 bases from V and 3 bases from J, with 5 bases between. CDR3 size: 10 residues. The CDR3 is CSARHTEAFF. As DNA, the CDR3 is TGCAGTGCACGACACACTGAAGCTTTCTTT.

The chain joins TRBV20-1 to TRBJ2-1, with a tentative D call TRBD2 (7 bases). From germline, CDR1 is DFQATT and CDR2 SNEGSKA (reference sequence). CDR3 length equals 14 residues. The CDR3 spells CRGAGLDNYNEQFF. CDR3 in DNA: TGCAGGGGGGCAGGACTAGATAACTACAATGAGCAGTTCTTC.

This clonotype has a handful of counts. This chain connects TRBV14 to TRBJ2-7; D is unclear. The CDR3 is 14 residues long. V was shortened by 2 bases and J by 3 bases, with 11 bases between the two germline ends. Germline CDR1 is SGHDN and CDR2 is FVKESK. CDR3 region: CASSQLDTLYEQYF. For the CDR3, the DNA is TGTGCCAGCAGCCAACTTGACACCCTCTACGAGCAGTACTTC.

The chain carries TRBV10-3 and TRBJ1-5; the match to TRBD1 covers 7 bases. V shed 3 bases, J shed 5 bases, and the junction held 4 bases outside the gene matches. Germline assignment: CDR1 ENHRY and CDR2 SYGVKD. The CDR3 is 14 amino acids. The CDR3 sequence: CAISDITGDQPQHF. The CDR3 DNA follows: TGTGCCATCAGTGATATCACAGGGGATCAGCCCCAGCATTTT.

This chain links TRBV18 with TRBJ2-7, with 9 bases that match TRBD1. V trimming: 6 bases; J trimming: 7 bases; junction bases outside the gene matches: 13. The CDR3 is 15 residues long. The germline V gene encodes CDR1 KGHSH and CDR2 LQKENI. CDR3 coding DNA: TGTGCCAGCTCCCGGACAGGGGCCGATTACAATGAGCAGTACTTC. Translation gives CASSRTGADYNEQYF.